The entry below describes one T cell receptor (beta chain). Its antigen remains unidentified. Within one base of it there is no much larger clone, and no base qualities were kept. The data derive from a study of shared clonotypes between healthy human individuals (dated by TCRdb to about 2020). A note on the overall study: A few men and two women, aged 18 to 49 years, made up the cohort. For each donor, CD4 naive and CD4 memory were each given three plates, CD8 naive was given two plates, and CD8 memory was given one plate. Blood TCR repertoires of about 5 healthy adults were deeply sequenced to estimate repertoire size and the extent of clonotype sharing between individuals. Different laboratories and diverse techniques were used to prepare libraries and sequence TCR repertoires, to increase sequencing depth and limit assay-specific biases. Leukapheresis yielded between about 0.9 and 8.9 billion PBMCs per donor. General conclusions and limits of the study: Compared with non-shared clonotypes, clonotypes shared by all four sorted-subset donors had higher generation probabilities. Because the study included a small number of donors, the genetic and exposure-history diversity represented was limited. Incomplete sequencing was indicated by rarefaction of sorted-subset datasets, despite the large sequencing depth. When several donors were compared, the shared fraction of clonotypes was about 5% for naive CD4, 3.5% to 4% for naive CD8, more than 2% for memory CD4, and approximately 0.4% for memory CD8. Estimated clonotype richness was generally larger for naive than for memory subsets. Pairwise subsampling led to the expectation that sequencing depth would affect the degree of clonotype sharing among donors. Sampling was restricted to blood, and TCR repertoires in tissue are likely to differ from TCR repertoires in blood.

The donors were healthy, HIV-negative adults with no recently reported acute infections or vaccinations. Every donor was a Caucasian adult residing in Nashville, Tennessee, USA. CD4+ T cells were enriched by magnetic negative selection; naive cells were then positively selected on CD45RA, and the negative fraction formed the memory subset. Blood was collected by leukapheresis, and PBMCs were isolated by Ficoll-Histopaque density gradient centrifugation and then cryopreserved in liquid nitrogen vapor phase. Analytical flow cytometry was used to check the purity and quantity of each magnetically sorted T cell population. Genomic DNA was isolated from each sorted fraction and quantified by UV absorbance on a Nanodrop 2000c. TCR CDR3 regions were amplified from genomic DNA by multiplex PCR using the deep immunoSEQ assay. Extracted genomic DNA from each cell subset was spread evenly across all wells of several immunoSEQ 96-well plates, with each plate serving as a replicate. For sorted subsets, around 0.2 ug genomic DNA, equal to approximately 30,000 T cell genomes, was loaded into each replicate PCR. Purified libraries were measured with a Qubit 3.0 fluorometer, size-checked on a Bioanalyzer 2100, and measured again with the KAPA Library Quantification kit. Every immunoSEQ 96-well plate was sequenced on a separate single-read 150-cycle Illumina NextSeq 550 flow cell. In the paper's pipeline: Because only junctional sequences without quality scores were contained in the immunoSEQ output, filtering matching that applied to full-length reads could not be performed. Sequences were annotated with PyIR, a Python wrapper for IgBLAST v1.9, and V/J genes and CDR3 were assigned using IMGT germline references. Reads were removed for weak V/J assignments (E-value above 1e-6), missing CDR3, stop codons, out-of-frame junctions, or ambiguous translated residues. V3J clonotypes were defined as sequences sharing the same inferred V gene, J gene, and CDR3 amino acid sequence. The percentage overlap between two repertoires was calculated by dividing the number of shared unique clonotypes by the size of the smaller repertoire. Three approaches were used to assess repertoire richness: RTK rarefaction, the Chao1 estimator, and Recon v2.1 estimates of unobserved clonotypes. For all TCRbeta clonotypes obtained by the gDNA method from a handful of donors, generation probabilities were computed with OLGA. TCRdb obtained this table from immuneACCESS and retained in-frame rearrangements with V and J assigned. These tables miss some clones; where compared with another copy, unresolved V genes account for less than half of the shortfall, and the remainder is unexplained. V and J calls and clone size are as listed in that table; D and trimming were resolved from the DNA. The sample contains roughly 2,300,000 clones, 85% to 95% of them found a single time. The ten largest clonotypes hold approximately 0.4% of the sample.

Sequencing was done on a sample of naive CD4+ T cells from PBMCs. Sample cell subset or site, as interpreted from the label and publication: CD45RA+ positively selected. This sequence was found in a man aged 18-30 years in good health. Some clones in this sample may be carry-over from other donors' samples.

Read as DNA, the sequence is TGCGCCAGCAGCCAAGATCTGATGGGGTGGGACACTGAAGCTTTCTTT. Translated, this is CASSQDLMGWDTEAFF. The chain joins TRBV4-1 to TRBJ1-1; the D gene remains uncertain. The junction carries 14 bases between V and J, which are trimmed by 0 bases and 3 bases respectively. The CDR3 covers 16 residues, taking in both the cysteine and the phenylalanine. The DNA shown is the 48-base CDR3, in frame from base 1. The germline V gene provides CDR1 MGHRA and CDR2 YSYEKL.